A single TCR beta chain is shown here with its context. The antigen is unknown. The data are from a study of T cell responses to AZD1222 COVID-19 vaccine. Regarding the study as a whole: Without day 14 samples, only post-peak T cell repertoires were studied.

The V gene lost 4 bases and the J gene lost 6 bases, with 11 bases spanning the gap. Germline CDR1 and CDR2: SGDLS and YYNGEE. This CDR3 contains 12 residues. Assay used: immunoSEQ multiplex PCR; TCRdb lists only in-frame clones, some missing. The repertoire includes some 200,000 clones, roughly 94% of them detected once, and about 1.5% sits in the top ten. V and J are TRBV9 and TRBJ2-7; TRBD2 is a possible D gene (6 bases). This receptor was identified in an adult who received the MenACWY meningococcal vaccine as a control. Sequencing was performed on peripheral blood, taken 28 days after the second dose of the MenACWY control vaccine. CDR3 in amino acids: CASSSGVAEQYF. The CDR3 nucleotides are TGTGCCAGCAGCTCGGGAGTAGCCGAGCAGTACTTC. The full variable domain, completed using reference TRBV9 and TRBJ2-7, is DSGVTQTPKHLITATGQRVTLRCSPRSGDLSVYWYQQSLDQGLQFLIQYYNGEERAKGNILERFSAQQFPDLHSELNLSSLELGDSALYFCASSSGVAEQYFGPGTRLTVT.